This T cell receptor (beta chain) was retrieved from a study of T cell responses to AZD1222 COVID-19 vaccine. Study findings and constraints: Mapped onto spike, vaccine-associated CD4 TCRs spanned it and were dominant at 160-218 and 743-854. Variant regions that are unmutated are reportedly the target of nearly half of spike-specific TCRs. Only a handful of people who got AZD1222 tested seropositive at baseline.

Of note for this clone: Its target is unknown.

The method was immunoSEQ multiplex PCR; TCRdb's version includes in-frame clones alone and lacks a portion of them. The sample records 100,000 or so clones, roughly 87% being singletons. Germline CDR1 and CDR2: SGHDN and FVKESK. The CDR3 length is 16 residues. Trimming left V 4 bases short and J 10 bases short, with 20 bases between. This sequence joins TRBV14 and TRBJ1-6; D perhaps matches TRBD1 (5 bases). This material consisted of peripheral blood, taken on day 0 of AZD1222 vaccination. This receptor was identified in an adult in good health. CDR3 nucleotides: TGTGCCAGCAGCCCCGAAGGGCCAGGGTTCAACTCACCCCTCCACTTT. Translation gives CASSPEGPGFNSPLHF.